This T cell receptor (beta chain) is from a study of T cell responses to AZD1222 COVID-19 vaccine. A word on this clone: Its antigen is not known.

General study results and limits: The donor cohort was predominantly white British with a female majority, and clonal diversity may have been underestimated. Repertoires were obtained solely post-peak T cell response. Only a handful of people who got AZD1222 tested seropositive at baseline.

Only in-frame clones appear in the TCRdb table, and some are missing; sequencing was by immunoSEQ multiplex PCR. The sample yields about 190,000 clones, approximately 87% seen once. V dropped 4 bases and J dropped 3; count of bases not matched to a gene: 4. This CDR3 comprises 14 residues. Looked up from germline, CDR1 is SGDLS and CDR2 is YYNGEE. This sequence was found in an adult in good health. The gene calls are TRBV9 and TRBJ1-1; TRBD1 matches 9 bases. Sequencing used peripheral blood, obtained on day 0 of MenACWY control vaccination. The CDR3 DNA sequence: TGTGCCAGCAGCCAGGGACAGGGTGACACTGAAGCTTTCTTT. It translates to CASSQGQGDTEAFF.